Shown below are 7 T cell receptor beta chains from a single sample sequenced in a study of blood T cell repertoires in COVID-19. Sequencing used immunoSEQ multiplex PCR; TCRdb keeps in-frame clones, though not all of them. The data show around 260,000 clones, over 70% seen once. The sample taken for sequencing was peripheral blood. The receptors here all came from a woman in her 70s with COVID-19, enrolled during active disease.

This clone was observed a handful of times. The chain employs TRBV27 and TRBJ2-7; D might be TRBD1 (6 bases). CDR1 and CDR2 from the germline V gene are MNHEY and SMNVEV (reference sequence). The CDR3 runs to 14 residues. V lost 0 bases and J 3 bases, leaving 9 bases between the germline ends. The CDR3 is CASSLSTGNYEQYF. CDR3 coding DNA: TGTGCCAGCAGTTTATCCACAGGGAACTACGAGCAGTACTTC.

V and J are TRBV25-1 and TRBJ2-1; possibly TRBD1 for D (5 bases). The CDR3 extends over 16 amino acids. In germline, CDR1 is MGHDK, CDR2 SYGVNS. V was shortened by 7 bases and J by 2 bases, with 18 bases between the two germline ends. The CDR3: CASTTWSGPAYNEQFF. CDR3 nucleotide sequence: TGTGCCAGCACCACGTGGTCAGGGCCTGCCTACAATGAGCAGTTCTTC.

The sample holds one count of this clone. V and J are TRBV3-1 (or the pseudogene TRBV3-2) and TRBJ2-2, with unresolved D. Trimming took off 0 bases at V and 3 bases at J, with 8 bases between the two ends. CDR1 and CDR2 (germline): LGHDT, YNNKEL (reference sequence). This CDR3 spans 15 amino acids. The CDR3 is CASSQDRRDTGELFF. DNA for the CDR3: TGTGCCAGCAGCCAAGATCGTCGGGACACCGGGGAGCTGTTTTTT.

The chain has TRBV29-1 and TRBJ2-7; D gene uncertain. The CDR3 covers 12 residues. Trimming took 4 bases from V and 3 from J, leaving 10 bases between them. Looked up from germline, CDR1 is SQVTM and CDR2 is ANQGSEA. The CDR3 DNA follows: TGCAGCGTTGTCCCCTCAGGCTACGAGCAGTACTTC. Residues: CSVVPSGYEQYF.

The V call is TRBV6-5, the J call TRBJ2-1, with 10 nucleotides matching TRBD2. This CDR3 has 15 amino acids. The germline gives CDR1 MNHEY, CDR2 SVGAGI. V trimming: 6 bases; J trimming: 2 bases; junction bases outside the gene matches: 4. Written as DNA, the CDR3 is TGTGCCAGCAGAACCGGACTAGCGGCCTACAATGAGCAGTTCTTC. It yields the protein CASRTGLAAYNEQFF.

This clone was observed once. This chain connects TRBV10-3 to TRBJ1-1; D perhaps matches TRBD1 (5 bases). V was clipped by 2 bases and J by 1 base, with 8 bases between them. The CDR3 spans 14 residues. Germline V gene lookup returns CDR1 ENHRY and CDR2 SYGVKD. The CDR3 region is CAISELQANTEAFF. CDR3 in DNA: TGTGCCATCAGTGAGCTACAGGCGAACACTGAAGCTTTCTTT.

The genes are TRBV10-3 and TRBJ2-3; 7 bases line up with TRBD2. Germline CDR1 reads ENHRY; CDR2 reads SYGVKD. The CDR3 has 13 residues. CDR3 in amino acids: CASGSGKGDTQYF. CDR3 in DNA: TGTGCTTCCGGCAGCGGGAAAGGGGATACGCAGTATTTT.